The 15 T cell receptor beta chains presented below share a single source sample, sequenced in a study of blood T cell repertoires in COVID-19 (dated by TCRdb to 2020 to 2021). The library was produced with the immunoSEQ multiplex PCR assay. The table comes from immuneACCESS by way of TCRdb, which keeps in-frame sequences with V and J called. Part of the clones is missing from these tables; in studies checked, under half for an unresolved V gene and the rest for unknown reasons. A total of more than 200,000 clones appear in this sample, around 80% of them only once. The ten most abundant clones make up 8% to 11% of the sample. The material sequenced was peripheral blood. These receptor sequences come from a woman aged 80 or over with COVID-19, enrolled during active disease.

The V gene is TRBV6-5, the J gene TRBJ1-1, with 7 positions matching TRBD1. The germline CDR1 and CDR2 sequences are MNHEY and SVGAGI. Trimming took 5 bases from V and 4 from J; bases not matched to a gene: 7. The CDR3 has 14 amino acids. CDR3 sequence: CASSQRDSITEAFF. CDR3 nucleotides: TGTGCCAGCAGTCAAAGGGACAGTATCACTGAAGCTTTCTTT.

The gene calls are TRBV5-1 and TRBJ2-7, with a tentative D call TRBD2 (6 bases). The length of the CDR3 is 12 residues. Germline CDR1 is SGHRS and CDR2 is YFSETQ. V dropped 2 bases and J dropped 4 bases, with 7 bases sitting between them. CDR3 nucleotide sequence: TGCGCCAGCAGCTTCGGGGGTTACGAGCAGTACTTC. Protein product: CASSFGGYEQYF.

J is TRBJ1-5 and V is TRBV28; maybe TRBD1 (6 bases). This CDR3 has 15 amino acids. The V gene's germline CDR1 is MDHEN and CDR2 SYDVKM. Trimming pared 6 bases from V and 3 bases from J, leaving 15 bases between. The CDR3 loop reads CASSPRQAFNQPQHF. The CDR3 DNA follows: TGTGCCAGCAGCCCACGACAGGCTTTCAATCAGCCCCAGCATTTT.

V gene TRBV27 combines with J gene TRBJ2-1, with a weak D call TRBD1 (5 bases). Germline V gives CDR1 MNHEY, CDR2 SMNVEV (reference sequence). The length of the CDR3 is 15 residues. Between the trimmed V and J ends, which lost 2 bases and 7 bases, there was a span of 15 bases. The CDR3 is CASSLGRARLNEQFF. CDR3 coding DNA: TGTGCCAGCAGTTTAGGCAGGGCGCGGTTGAATGAGCAGTTCTTC.

The V call is TRBV19, the J call TRBJ1-2; 7 positions agree with TRBD1. The CDR3 totals 14 residues. With 7 bases clipped from V and 2 bases from J, the junction kept 7 bases outside the gene matches. CDR1 is LNHDA and CDR2 is SQIVND in the germline V gene (reference sequence). CDR3 coding DNA: TGTGCCAGTAACCAGCCGGACAGGAACTATGGCTACACCTTC. This codes for CASNQPDRNYGYTF.

This chain uses TRBV9 with TRBJ1-1; TRBD1 is a possible D gene (5 bases). Germline V gene data show CDR1 as SGDLS and CDR2 as YYNGEE. The CDR3 runs to 14 residues. Trimming left V 4 bases short and J 1 base short, with 11 bases between. CDR3: CASSFSGGNTEAFF. The DNA of the CDR3 is TGTGCCAGCAGCTTTTCGGGGGGGAACACTGAAGCTTTCTTT. The full variable domain, its missing parts supplied by reference TRBV9 and TRBJ1-1, is DSGVTQTPKHLITATGQRVTLRCSPRSGDLSVYWYQQSLDQGLQFLIQYYNGEERAKGNILERFSAQQFPDLHSELNLSSLELGDSALYFCASSFSGGNTEAFFGQGTRLTVV.

V gene TRBV15 combines with J gene TRBJ1-5; 8 nucleotides match TRBD1. The germline gives CDR1 LNHNV, CDR2 YYDKDF (reference sequence). J was trimmed by 4 bases and V by 0 bases; bases with no gene match: 5. The length of the CDR3 is 16 residues. In DNA form, the CDR3 reads TGTGCCACCAGCAGAGAAGTAGGGACAGGTAATCAGCCCCAGCATTTT. As protein: CATSREVGTGNQPQHF.

The genes are TRBV16 and TRBJ2-5; unclear D gene. This CDR3 has 14 residues. V gave up 0 bases and J gave up 1 base, with 6 bases separating them. Germline CDR1 reads KGHSY; CDR2 reads FQNENV. The CDR3: CASSQSSGQETQYF. The DNA for the CDR3 is TGTGCCAGCAGCCAATCGTCCGGCCAAGAGACCCAGTACTTC.

This clone was recorded once. The J gene is TRBJ2-5, the V gene TRBV28, with 12 bases identical to TRBD2. CDR1 MDHEN and CDR2 SYDVKM come from the germline V gene. The CDR3 consists of 18 residues. V shed 2 bases, J shed 2 bases, and the junction held 9 bases outside the gene matches. The CDR3 reads CASSLPPTSGGSQETQYF. The CDR3, as DNA: TGTGCCAGCAGTTTACCCCCAACTAGCGGGGGGTCACAAGAGACCCAGTACTTC.

This clone was seen only once. The J gene is TRBJ1-4, the V gene TRBV30, with a possible D match to TRBD1 (5 bases). V lost 3 bases and J lost 4, with 15 bases in between. The CDR3 consists of 15 residues. Germline loops: CDR1 GTSNPN, CDR2 SVGIG (reference sequence). The CDR3 loop reads CAWRRRGRFNEKLFF. The CDR3 DNA sequence: TGTGCCTGGAGGAGGAGGGGACGGTTTAATGAAAAACTGTTTTTT.

The rearrangement joins TRBV24-1 to TRBJ1-4; no clear D. This CDR3 comprises 13 residues. The V end lost 5 bases, the J end lost 6 bases, and 9 bases lay between the germline ends. CDR1 and CDR2 from the germline V gene are KGHDR and SFDVKD. The CDR3 sequence is CATSGGYDEKLFF. For the CDR3, the DNA is TGTGCCACCAGTGGCGGGTACGATGAAAAACTGTTTTTT.

This sequence joins TRBV10-3 and TRBJ1-3; TRBD1 matches at 7 bases. Germline trimming cut 5 bases from V and 4 bases from J; bases unmatched to any gene: 2. CDR3 length: 13 amino acids. Germline values: CDR1 ENHRY, CDR2 SYGVKD. The CDR3 spells CAISPGQGNTIYF. The CDR3 nucleotides read TGTGCCATCAGTCCGGGACAGGGAAACACCATATATTTT.

The V call is TRBV3-1 (or the pseudogene TRBV3-2), the J call TRBJ1-1, with D maybe TRBD1 (6 bases). From germline, CDR1 is LGHDT and CDR2 YNNKEL (reference sequence). V lost 1 base, J lost 6 bases, and 12 bases lay in between. The CDR3 has 14 residues. The CDR3 nucleotides are TGTGCCAGCAGCCAAGTGGACAGAATCGCTGAAGCTTTCTTT. Translation: CASSQVDRIAEAFF.

The gene calls are TRBV2 and TRBJ2-2; perhaps TRBD2 as D (6 bases). The CDR3 has 13 residues. The V end was cut by 6 bases, the J end by 6 bases, with 11 bases between. Germline values: CDR1 SNHLY, CDR2 FYNNEI. The CDR3 bases are TGTGCCAGCAGAGGAGGGGATCCCGGGGAGCTGTTTTTT. This codes for CASRGGDPGELFF.

This sequence joins TRBV28 and TRBJ1-5; D ambiguous. The CDR3 covers 14 residues. V shed 3 bases and J shed 6 bases, with 12 bases lying between them. Germline CDR1 reads MDHEN; CDR2 reads SYDVKM. CDR3 coding DNA: TGTGCCAGCAGTTTGGGCGGGTTTAGTCAGCCCCAGCATTTT. This codes for CASSLGGFSQPQHF. Filled out from reference TRBV28 and TRBJ1-5, the complete variable domain reads DVKVTQSSRYLVKRTGEKVFLECVQDMDHENMFWYRQDPGLGLRLIYFSYDVKMKEKGDIPEGYSVSREKKERFSLILESASTNQTSMYLCASSLGGFSQPQHFGDGTRLSIL.